This TCR beta chain came from a study of lymphopenia after photon versus proton radiotherapy. Study results and limitations: Post-nadir TCR diversity decline inversely tracked overall survival among those who died.

To note about this clone: Its antigen is not known.

CDR1 and CDR2 (germline): SGDLS, YYNGEE. This CDR3 has 17 amino acids. Losses at the gene ends were 0 bases for V and 5 bases for J; bases not matched to a gene: 5. Sequencing used immunoSEQ multiplex PCR; TCRdb keeps in-frame clones, though not all of them. The table has approximately 170,000 clones, 75% to 90% seen once. The receptor comes from a man in his forties or fifties with gastric cancer. The input for sequencing was peripheral blood, taken from a patient treated with photon-based radiotherapy. The rearrangement uses TRBV9 and TRBJ2-2; the match to TRBD2 covers 12 bases. CDR3 coding DNA: TGTGCCAGCAGCGTAGGACTAGCGGGAGAAGAAACCGGGGAGCTGTTTTTT. Its protein product is CASSVGLAGEETGELFF.